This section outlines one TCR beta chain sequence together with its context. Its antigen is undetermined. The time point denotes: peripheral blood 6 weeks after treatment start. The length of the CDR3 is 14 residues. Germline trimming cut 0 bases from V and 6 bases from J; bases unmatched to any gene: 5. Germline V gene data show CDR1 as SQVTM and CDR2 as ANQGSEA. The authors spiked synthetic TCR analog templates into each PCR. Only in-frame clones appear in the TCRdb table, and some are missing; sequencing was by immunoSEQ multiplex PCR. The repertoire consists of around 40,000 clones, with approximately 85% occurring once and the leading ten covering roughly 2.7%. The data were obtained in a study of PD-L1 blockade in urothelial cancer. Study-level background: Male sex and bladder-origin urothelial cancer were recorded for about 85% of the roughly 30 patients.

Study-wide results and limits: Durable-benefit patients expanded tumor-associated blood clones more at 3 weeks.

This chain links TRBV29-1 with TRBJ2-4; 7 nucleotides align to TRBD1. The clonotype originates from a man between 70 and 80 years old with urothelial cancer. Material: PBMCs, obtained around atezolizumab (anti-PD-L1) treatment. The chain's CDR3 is CSVEDPGQLNIQYF. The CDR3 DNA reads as TGCAGCGTTGAAGATCCGGGACAGTTAAACATTCAGTACTTC.